This is a list of T cell receptor beta chains from one sample in a study of blood T cell repertoires in COVID-19. TCRdb keeps only in-frame clones here, not all; method: immunoSEQ multiplex PCR. Here the sample spans roughly 200,000 clones, around 85% being singletons. The source material was peripheral blood. Receptors were obtained from a woman between 55 and 75 years old with acute or convalescent COVID-19. CDR3s leave out the opening cysteine and the closing phenylalanine or tryptophan.

TRBV28	TRBJ1-6	14	ASRTSALVDNSPLH
TRBV12-3/TRBV12-4	TRBJ2-1	11	ASRPSGPSEQF
TRBV2	TRBJ1-5	11	ASSRDSNQPQH
TRBV9	TRBJ2-1	11	ASSVQGWNEQF
TRBV10-3	TRBJ2-1	10	AISDLGEQQF
TRBV5-1	TRBJ2-7	12	ASSSTSGSREQY
TRBV18	TRBJ1-5	13	ASSQTGSSNQPQH
TRBV18	TRBJ2-1	11	ASSPRGGREQF
TRBV19	TRBJ2-7	13	ASSTSGTRSYEQY
TRBV19	TRBJ2-2	12	ASTAGGSGGELF
TRBV12-3/TRBV12-4	TRBJ1-2	10	ASSFSGWGYT
TRBV30	TRBJ2-5	10	AWTIGQETQY
TRBV28	TRBJ1-4	14	ASSSSRQGAVEKLF
TRBV27	TRBJ1-6	12	ASSNRQGNSPLH
TRBV27	TRBJ2-7	12	ASGWGGVGNEQY
TRBV19	TRBJ1-1	13	ASSGQGIVNTEAF
TRBV29-1	TRBJ1-1	10	SVDRSNTEAF
TRBV3-1/TRBV3-2	TRBJ2-7	15	ASSQGELAGRKDEQY
TRBV5-1	TRBJ2-2	12	ASSWTGARGELF
TRBV5-1	TRBJ2-3	13	ASSGLAGGSDTQY
TRBV24-1	TRBJ2-1	16	ATSGLRTSGGNYNEQF
TRBV10-3	TRBJ1-1	12	AISGDRGKSEAF
TRBV7-9	TRBJ1-1	11	ASSPTGATEAF
TRBV19	TRBJ2-6	15	ASRPGTGPSGANVLT
TRBV6-5	TRBJ1-2	11	ASRSGGGGGYT
TRBV5-1	TRBJ2-3	13	ASSLGAGSSDTQY
TRBV15	TRBJ1-6	12	ATSRQGRDSPLH
TRBV3-1/TRBV3-2	TRBJ1-2	11	ASSQVTNYGYT
TRBV28	TRBJ1-1	14	ASSRPRGGRSEEAF
TRBV28	TRBJ1-2	14	ASSLYPGGLDYGYT
TRBV3-1/TRBV3-2	TRBJ2-5	12	ASSFAEGQGTQY
TRBV6-5	TRBJ2-3	10	ASWDRTDTQY
TRBV5-1	TRBJ1-1	13	ASSSQGGGNTEAF
TRBV5-4	TRBJ1-2	11	ASSVTGDYGYT
TRBV7-8	TRBJ2-1	13	ASSLVVTVGNEQF
TRBV6-5	TRBJ1-3	11	ASRPGAGNTIY
TRBV5-8	TRBJ2-7	15	ASSWPDDRKGGYEQY
TRBV12-3/TRBV12-4	TRBJ1-2	10	ASSRTVYGYT
TRBV10-3	TRBJ2-1	13	ASRLAGEASYEQF
TRBV6-5	TRBJ2-7	12	ASIPPGAPYQQY
TRBV7-6	TRBJ1-1	10	ASSLGRSEAF
TRBV28	TRBJ2-7	11	ASTRTVSYEQY
TRBV6-5	TRBJ2-3	13	ASRATGAGTDTQY
TRBV27	TRBJ2-3	16	ASSLTGTSGRGTDTQY
TRBV24-1	TRBJ1-2	10	ATSDQGIGYT
TRBV5-4	TRBJ1-6	14	ASSSQGAFSNSPLH
TRBV6-6	TRBJ2-1	11	ASSLGLGSEQF
TRBV28	TRBJ1-6	12	ATTLGQINSPLH
TRBV18	TRBJ2-1	12	ASSSKESYNEQF
TRBV28	TRBJ2-1	12	ASSLTLATGEQF
TRBV7-9	TRBJ1-1	11	ASSSALRTEAF
TRBV12-3/TRBV12-4	TRBJ2-1	11	ASTNRGGSEQF
TRBV7-8	TRBJ1-1	11	ASRRRGVTEAF
TRBV15	TRBJ2-3	12	ATRRDRGWDTQY
TRBV12-3/TRBV12-4	TRBJ1-1	11	ASSLKSGTEAF